This T cell receptor (beta chain) was sequenced for a study of T cell responses to AZD1222 COVID-19 vaccine. Study results and caveats: Spike-specific TCR breadth and depth both grew after two AZD1222 doses. Per reports, nearly half of all spike-specific TCRs target regions that are unmutated in variants.

The germline V gene has CDR1 GTSNPN and CDR2 SVGIG (reference sequence). The CDR3 length is 14 residues. Trimming pared 0 bases from V and 9 bases from J, leaving 14 bases between. Points on this clone: What it binds is not known.

Method: immunoSEQ multiplex PCR; TCRdb's copy keeps in-frame clones and lacks some. Among over 75,000 clones listed, 80% to 90% were seen once. The source of this sequence is an adult who received the AZD1222 COVID-19 vaccine. The V gene is TRBV30, the J gene TRBJ1-4; D might be TRBD1 (6 bases). Material: peripheral blood, obtained 28 days after the second AZD1222 dose. The DNA for the CDR3 is TGTGCCTGGAGTGTACGAAGGCAGGGGAAAAAACTGTTTTTT. It specifies CAWSVRRQGKKLFF.